The clone carrying this TCR beta chain was seen a few times. Per the germline V gene, CDR1 is LNHDA and CDR2 is SQIVND (reference sequence). Trimming stripped 5 bases from V and 4 bases from J, with 14 bases between. The CDR3 is 14 residues long. The sample belongs to a study of blood T cell repertoires in COVID-19. Only in-frame clones appear in the TCRdb table, and some are missing; sequencing was by immunoSEQ multiplex PCR. The table has roughly 180,000 clones, roughly 94% seen once. This chain connects TRBV19 to TRBJ1-2, with D possibly TRBD1 on 6 matching bases. This clonotype was sampled from a man aged 30-40 years with COVID-19, enrolled during active disease. Sequenced sample: peripheral blood. The DNA of the CDR3 is TGTGCCAGTAGTCTGGACAGCGCTTTCTATGGCTACACCTTC. It yields the protein CASSLDSAFYGYTF.